This entry lists 13 T cell receptor beta chains sequenced from one sample in a study of blood T cell repertoires in COVID-19. Libraries were prepared by immunoSEQ multiplex PCR; TCRdb keeps only in-frame clonotypes and omits some of them. The profile covers approximately 160,000 clones, with around 86% appearing a single time and less than 0.7% taken by the ten largest. Sequencing was done on a sample of peripheral blood. The source of these receptors is a man in his fifties or sixties with COVID-19, enrolled during active disease.

The chain links TRBV5-1 to TRBJ1-6, with D possibly TRBD1 on 5 matching bases. V was shortened by 4 bases and J by 7 bases, with 18 bases between the two germline ends. The CDR3 has 16 residues. Looked up from germline, CDR1 is SGHRS and CDR2 is YFSETQ. CDR3 protein: CASSLQTAGYNSPLHF. CDR3 DNA: TGCGCCAGCAGCCTACAGACAGCGGGATACAATTCACCCCTCCACTTT.

This chain joins TRBV24-1 and TRBJ2-1; a possible D gene is TRBD1 (6 bases). The germline CDR1 and CDR2 sequences are KGHDR and SFDVKD. This CDR3 has 15 amino acids. Trimming removed 4 bases at V and 8 bases at J, with 17 bases between. Written as DNA, the CDR3 is TGTGCCACCAGTGACCCCTCGGGCAGGGGCGATGAGCAGTTCTTC. This gives the protein CATSDPSGRGDEQFF.

This clone was observed once. J is TRBJ2-3 and V is TRBV24-1, with 7 positions matching TRBD2. Unmatched junction bases numbered 7, after V lost 4 bases and J lost 1 base. The CDR3 runs 16 residues. Germline values: CDR1 KGHDR, CDR2 SFDVKD. The CDR3 sequence is CATSDPGREGTDTQYF. The CDR3 coding sequence is TGTGCCACCAGTGACCCTGGACGGGAGGGCACAGATACGCAGTATTTT.

The gene calls are TRBV4-1 and TRBJ1-4, with D unclear. V lost 1 base, J lost 2 bases, and 11 bases lay in between. The CDR3 loop spans 16 amino acids. Germline values: CDR1 MGHRA, CDR2 YSYEKL. CDR3 nucleotides: TGCGCCAGCAGCCAAGTATTGAGGTTGACTAATGAAAAACTGTTTTTT. Amino acids: CASSQVLRLTNEKLFF.

V gene TRBV18 combines with J gene TRBJ2-3; D is possibly TRBD1 (5 bases). The CDR3 loop spans 17 amino acids. V was pared by 2 bases and J by 3 bases, with 18 bases between. Germline CDR1 is KGHSH and CDR2 is LQKENI. Here the CDR3 reads CASSPSKEQAGTDTQYF. DNA for the CDR3: TGTGCCAGCTCACCAAGTAAGGAACAGGCAGGGACAGATACGCAGTATTTT.

This clone was found a few times. The rearrangement links TRBV19 to TRBJ2-7; 12 bases agree with TRBD2. The trim removed 5 bases at V and 5 bases at J, leaving 7 bases unmatched. The CDR3 is 15 amino acids. Germline-derived CDR1 and CDR2 are LNHDA and SQIVND (reference sequence). CDR3 DNA sequence: TGTGCCAGTAGTGTGACTAGCGGGGGAATCGACGAGCAGTACTTC. This gives the protein CASSVTSGGIDEQYF.

V and J are TRBV7-3 and TRBJ2-1; perhaps TRBD1 as D (5 bases). Trimming cost V 6 bases and J 4 bases, with 16 bases left between them. This CDR3 is built from 15 residues. Germline V gene lookup returns CDR1 SGHTA and CDR2 FQGTGA. CDR3 region: CASSIQGSPYNEQFF. DNA of the CDR3: TGTGCCAGCAGTATTCAGGGAAGTCCTTACAATGAGCAGTTCTTC.

V and J are TRBV7-9 and TRBJ1-2; D is unclear. Germline V gene lookup returns CDR1 SEHNR and CDR2 FQNEAQ (reference sequence). V lost 1 base, J lost 2 bases, and 8 bases lay in between. The CDR3 covers 14 residues. The CDR3 spells CASSLDGPNYGYTF. The CDR3 DNA sequence: TGTGCCAGCAGCTTAGACGGTCCGAACTATGGCTACACCTTC.

The chain joins TRBV6-5 to TRBJ2-7, with 10 positions matching TRBD1. Germline values: CDR1 MNHEY, CDR2 SVGAGI. CDR3 length: 14 residues. V shed 7 bases, J shed 5 bases, and the junction held 8 bases outside the gene matches. The CDR3 spells CASKTGTGEHEQYF. Here the CDR3 DNA reads TGTGCCAGCAAAACCGGGACAGGGGAACACGAGCAGTACTTC.

This chain joins TRBV11-3 and TRBJ1-1; D remains unclear. The CDR3 has 12 amino acids. V lost 0 bases and J lost 10, with 9 bases in between. Per germline, CDR1 SGHNT and CDR2 YENEEA. For the CDR3, the DNA is TGTGCCAGCAGCTTAGACCCGCCGGTAGCTTTCTTT. Amino acid sequence: CASSLDPPVAFF.

This chain uses TRBV7-9 with TRBJ2-1; TRBD2 matches at 8 bases. Germline V CDR1 and CDR2: SEHNR, FQNEAQ (reference sequence). This CDR3 is built from 16 residues. The V gene end was trimmed by 1 base and the J gene end by 7 bases; junction bases not matched to a gene: 9. CDR3 DNA sequence: TGTGCCAGCAGCTTAGTTAGCAGCGGGAGCGGAAATGAGCAGTTCTTC. It codes for CASSLVSSGSGNEQFF.

The rearrangement joins TRBV3-1 (or the pseudogene TRBV3-2) to TRBJ2-1; 7 nucleotides match TRBD2. Germline V gene data show CDR1 as LGHDT and CDR2 as YNNKEL (reference sequence). V gave up 4 bases and J gave up 11 bases; unmatched junction bases: 8. This CDR3 region has 13 residues. CDR3 nucleotides: TGTGCCAGCAGCCCCCCGACTAGCCAGCAGCAGTTCTTC. It translates to CASSPPTSQQQFF.

The chain carries TRBV6-5 and TRBJ1-6, with TRBD1 as a possible D gene (6 bases). Trimming pared 5 bases from V and 10 bases from J, leaving 18 bases between. This CDR3 comprises 15 residues. The germline V gene has CDR1 MNHEY and CDR2 SVGAGI. The CDR3 is CASSRDTQGKSPLHF. DNA for the CDR3: TGTGCCAGCAGTCGGGACACCCAGGGCAAATCACCCCTCCACTTT.